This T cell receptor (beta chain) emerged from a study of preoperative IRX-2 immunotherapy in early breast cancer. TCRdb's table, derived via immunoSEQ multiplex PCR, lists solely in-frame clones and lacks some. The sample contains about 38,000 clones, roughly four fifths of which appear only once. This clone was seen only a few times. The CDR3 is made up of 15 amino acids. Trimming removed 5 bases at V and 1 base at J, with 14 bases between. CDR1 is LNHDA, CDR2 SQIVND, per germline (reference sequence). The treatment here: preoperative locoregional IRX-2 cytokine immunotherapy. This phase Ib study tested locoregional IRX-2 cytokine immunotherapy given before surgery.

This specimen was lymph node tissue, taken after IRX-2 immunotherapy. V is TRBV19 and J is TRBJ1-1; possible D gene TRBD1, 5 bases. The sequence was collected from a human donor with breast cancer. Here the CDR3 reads CASSSLDSPNTEAFF. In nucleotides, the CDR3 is TGTGCCAGTAGTTCCTTAGACAGTCCGAACACTGAAGCTTTCTTT. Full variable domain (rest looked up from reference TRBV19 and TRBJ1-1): DGGITQSPKYLFRKEGQNVTLSCEQNLNHDAMYWYRQDPGQGLRLIYYSQIVNDFQKGDIAEGYSVSREKKESFPLTVTSAQKNPTAFYLCASSSLDSPNTEAFFGQGTRLTVV.